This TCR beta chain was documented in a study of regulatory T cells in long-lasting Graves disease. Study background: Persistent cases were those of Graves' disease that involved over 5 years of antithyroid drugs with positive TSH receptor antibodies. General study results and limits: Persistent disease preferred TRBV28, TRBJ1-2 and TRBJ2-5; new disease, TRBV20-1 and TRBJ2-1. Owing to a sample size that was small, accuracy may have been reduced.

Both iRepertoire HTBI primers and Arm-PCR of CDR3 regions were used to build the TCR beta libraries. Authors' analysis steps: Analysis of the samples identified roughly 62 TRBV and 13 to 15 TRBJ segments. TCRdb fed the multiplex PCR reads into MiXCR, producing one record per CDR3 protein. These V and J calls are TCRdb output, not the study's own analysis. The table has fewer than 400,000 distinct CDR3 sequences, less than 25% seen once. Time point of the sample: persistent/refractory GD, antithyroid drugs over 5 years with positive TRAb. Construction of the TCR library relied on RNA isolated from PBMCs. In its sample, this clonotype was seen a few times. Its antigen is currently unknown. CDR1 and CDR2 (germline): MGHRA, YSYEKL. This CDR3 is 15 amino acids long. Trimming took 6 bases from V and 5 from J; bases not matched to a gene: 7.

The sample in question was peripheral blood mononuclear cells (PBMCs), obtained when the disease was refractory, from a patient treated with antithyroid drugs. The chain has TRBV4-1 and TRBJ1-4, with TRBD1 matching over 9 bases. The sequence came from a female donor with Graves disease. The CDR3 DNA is TGCGCCAGCAGAGTAACAGGGGGCGAGAATGAAAAACTGTTTTTT. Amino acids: CASRVTGGENEKLFF.